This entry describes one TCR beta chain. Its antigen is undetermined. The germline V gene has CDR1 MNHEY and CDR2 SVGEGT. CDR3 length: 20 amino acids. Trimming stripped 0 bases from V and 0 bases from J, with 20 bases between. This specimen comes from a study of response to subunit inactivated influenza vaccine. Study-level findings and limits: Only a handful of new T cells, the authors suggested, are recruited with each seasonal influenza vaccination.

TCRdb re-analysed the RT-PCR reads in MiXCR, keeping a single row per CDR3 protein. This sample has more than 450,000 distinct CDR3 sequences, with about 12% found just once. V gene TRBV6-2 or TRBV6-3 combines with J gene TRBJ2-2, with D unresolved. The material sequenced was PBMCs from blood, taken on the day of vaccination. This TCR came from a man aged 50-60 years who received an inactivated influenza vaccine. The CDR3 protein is CASSYSSRPGWQANTGELFF. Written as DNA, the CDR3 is TGTGCCAGCAGTTACTCGAGTAGGCCTGGTTGGCAGGCGAACACCGGGGAGCTGTTTTTT.